A single T cell receptor (beta chain) is shown here with its context. The target antigen is unknown. The entry originates in a study of beta chain features in type 1 diabetes. Across the study: Sorted cells, approximately 100,000,000 in number, were examined across all samples.

Study observations and caveats: For Type 1 diabetes patients, all four CD4+ subsets carried TCRB CDR3s that were moderately but significantly shorter. Cells that show high TCR expression could be over-represented by cDNA sequencing.

CDR3 length: 14 amino acids. From germline, CDR1 is SGHRS and CDR2 YFSETQ. J lost 9 bases, V lost 3 bases, and 7 bases had no gene match. What was sequenced were expressed TCRB transcripts, since all of the isolated RNA had been reverse transcribed. Using immunoSEQ multiplex PCR, the repertoire was profiled, and TCRdb retains in-frame clones only, with some absent. The table includes hundreds of thousands of clones, about an eighth detected once. The sequence was obtained from a young man with type 1 diabetes. V usage is TRBV5-1 and J usage is TRBJ2-5, with 11 bases fitting TRBD2. The specimen sequenced was naive CD4+ T cells from blood. The CDR3 nucleotides are TGCGCCAGCAGCTCGACTAGCGGGGTCGAGGCCCAGTACTTC. This encodes CASSSTSGVEAQYF.